What follows is one TCR beta chain and its context. What it binds is not known. This record belongs to a study of T cell repertoires in cytomegalovirus infection. Looking at the study overall: Based on public TCR beta signatures, there were indications of CMV infection and of a matching HLA type.

The CDR3 spans 14 residues. V was clipped by 0 bases and J by 8 bases, with 11 bases between them. Germline CDR1 and CDR2: SGHAT and FQNNGV. TCRdb used MiXCR to reprocess the reads, holding one entry per CDR3 protein. Among fewer than 200,000 distinct CDR3 sequences listed, around an eighth were seen once. Regarding the study as a whole: Identification of carriers of CMV plus the relevant HLA was performed using cumulative public TCR beta family frequency.

The sequenced material came from PBMCs. The chain is built from TRBV11-2 and TRBJ2-1; D is unresolved. The TCR was taken from a human donor in good health (CMV status not recorded). Some clones in this sample may be carry-over from other donors' samples. The CDR3 sequence: CASSLDLSRYEQFF. The CDR3 DNA follows: TGTGCCAGCAGCTTAGATCTCTCAAGGTATGAGCAGTTCTTC.